This TCR beta chain derives from a study of neurological immune-mediated disorders. The study's findings and limits: HTLV-1-associated myelopathy displayed the greatest TCR clonal expansion, and multiple sclerosis exhibited the smallest, lower than that of healthy controls.

This CDR3 region has 12 residues. V was clipped by 3 bases and J by 6 bases, with 5 bases between them. The germline V gene has CDR1 SEHNR and CDR2 FQNEAQ (reference sequence). Sample time point: longitudinal time-point 2. This clonotype was counted at least ten times. What it recognizes is unknown. Every sequencing run generated in excess of 180 million TCR-beta sequences. These sequences covered 15-18 subjects. MiXCR was run by TCRdb on the 5' RACE reads, yielding one entry per CDR3 protein. Altogether some 60,000 distinct CDR3 sequences are present, more than 9.5% being singletons, with the ten largest covering around 13%.

V and J are TRBV7-9 and TRBJ2-2; D unclear. The source is a young man in good health. The material sequenced was PBMCs. The CDR3 here is CASSFGPGELFF. The CDR3, as DNA: TGTGCCAGCAGCTTTGGGCCCGGGGAGCTGTTTTTT.